The 17 T cell receptor beta chains in this list originate from one sample, sequenced in a study of blood T cell repertoires in COVID-19. Method: immunoSEQ multiplex PCR; TCRdb's copy keeps in-frame clones and lacks some. The data hold about 300,000 clones, with roughly 90% observed a single time. Sequenced input: peripheral blood. The receptor source for this set is a woman aged 30 to 39 with COVID-19, enrolled during active disease.

The V and J genes are TRBV4-1 and TRBJ1-2; D is perhaps TRBD1 (6 bases). Trimming cost V 4 bases and J 2 bases, with 14 bases left between them. The length of the CDR3 is 15 residues. The germline CDR1 and CDR2 sequences are MGHRA and YSYEKL. CDR3 in DNA: TGCGCCAGCAGCCCTTCGGACAGCCTGAACTATGGCTACACCTTC. Translation: CASSPSDSLNYGYTF.

The V call is TRBV6-6, the J call TRBJ2-2, with D maybe TRBD1 (6 bases). Germline CDR1 reads MNHNY; CDR2 reads SVGAGI (reference sequence). The CDR3 has 14 residues. V lost 0 bases and J lost 7, with 9 bases in between. CDR3 sequence reads: CASSYSMDSGELFF. The CDR3 DNA reads TGTGCCAGCAGTTACTCGATGGACAGCGGGGAGCTGTTTTTT.

This chain joins TRBV2 and TRBJ1-2, with a tentative D call TRBD1 (5 bases). Germline V lookup: CDR1 SNHLY, CDR2 FYNNEI. Trimming removed 2 bases from V and 4 bases from J, with 14 bases in between. This CDR3 spans 15 amino acids. The CDR3: CASSERRGTIYGYTF. The CDR3 DNA reads as TGTGCCAGCAGTGAAAGGAGGGGAACCATCTATGGCTACACCTTC.

This clone was seen a few times. The chain combines TRBV5-1 with TRBJ1-2, with D possibly matching TRBD1 (5 bases). The CDR3 consists of 16 residues. Trimming left V 4 bases short and J 1 base short, with 17 bases between. In germline, CDR1 is SGHRS, CDR2 YFSETQ. CDR3 sequence reads: CASSAPSGGLNYGYTF. CDR3 nucleotide sequence: TGCGCCAGCAGCGCCCCCTCTGGGGGACTTAACTATGGCTACACCTTC.

V is TRBV4-1 and J is TRBJ1-2; D is undetermined. Deletions cut 1 base from V and 4 bases from J, with 10 bases between. Germline-derived CDR1 and CDR2 are MGHRA and YSYEKL. There are 14 residues in the CDR3. CDR3 sequence (DNA): TGCGCCAGCAGCCAAGTCGGAGGGTTCTATGGCTACACCTTC. It is translated as CASSQVGGFYGYTF.

This clone was observed a single time. This chain connects TRBV28 to TRBJ1-2; no clear D. This CDR3 has 14 residues. CDR1 is MDHEN, CDR2 SYDVKM, per germline. V lost 2 bases and J lost 6, with 13 bases in between. CDR3 amino acids: CASSLVAGGNGYTF. The DNA for the CDR3 is TGTGCCAGCAGTTTAGTTGCGGGAGGAAATGGCTACACCTTC.

This rearrangement joins TRBV11-1 to TRBJ1-2, with D uncertain. With 1 base removed from V and 8 bases from J, the gap between germline ends came to 8 bases. The V gene's germline CDR1 is SGHAT and CDR2 FQDESV (reference sequence). The CDR3 has 12 residues. The DNA of the CDR3 is TGTGCCAGCAGCTTAGGCGGGTACGGCTACACCTTC. It is translated as CASSLGGYGYTF.

The V call is TRBV3-1 (or the pseudogene TRBV3-2), the J call TRBJ2-5, with a possible D match to TRBD1 (6 bases). CDR1 and CDR2 from the germline V gene are LGHDT and YNNKEL (reference sequence). The CDR3 has 12 amino acids. Trimming shortened V by 2 bases and J by 7 bases, and 8 bases separated the two germline ends. The CDR3 loop reads CASSQQQGTQYF. In nucleotides, the CDR3 is TGTGCCAGCAGCCAACAACAGGGGACCCAGTACTTC.

The chain carries TRBV5-1 and TRBJ1-3, with D maybe TRBD1 (6 bases). The germline V gene encodes CDR1 SGHRS and CDR2 YFSETQ. Trimming pared 4 bases from V and 2 bases from J, leaving 10 bases between. This CDR3 spans 14 amino acids. CDR3 DNA: TGCGCCAGCAGCGTCAAGGGGGCTGGAAACACCATATATTTT. Its protein is CASSVKGAGNTIYF.

This chain connects TRBV6-5 to TRBJ1-2; TRBD1 agrees at 9 bases. This CDR3 has 14 amino acids. The V gene's germline CDR1 is MNHEY and CDR2 SVGAGI. V lost 6 bases and J lost 8; bases outside the gene matches: 10. CDR3 sequence (DNA): TGTGCCAGCAGCCGTGGGACAGGGACGGAGGGCTACACCTTC. Protein sequence: CASSRGTGTEGYTF.

The chain links TRBV5-1 to TRBJ2-3; possibly TRBD2 for D (5 bases). CDR3 length: 14 residues. V shed 6 bases and J shed 4 bases, with 15 bases lying between them. Germline lookup yields CDR1 SGHRS and CDR2 YFSETQ. The CDR3 region is CASTTAPSPDTQYF. CDR3 coding DNA: TGCGCCAGCACCACTGCTCCTAGCCCAGATACGCAGTATTTT.

This rearrangement joins TRBV5-1 to TRBJ1-4, with D unresolved. CDR1 SGHRS and CDR2 YFSETQ come from the germline V gene. The CDR3 spans 15 residues. V lost 0 bases to trimming and J lost 2 bases, with 8 bases between them. The CDR3 bases are TGCGCCAGCAGCTTGGTCCGGGGTACTAATGAAAAACTGTTTTTT. This sequence encodes CASSLVRGTNEKLFF.

This sequence joins TRBV5-1 and TRBJ2-1, with a weak D call TRBD1 (5 bases). Germline V CDR1 and CDR2: SGHRS, YFSETQ. V was clipped by 5 bases and J by 7 bases, with 22 bases between them. There are 16 residues in the CDR3. CDR3 nucleotide sequence: TGCGCCAGCAGTCGGCCCTGGACAAGAAAAGGGAATGAGCAGTTCTTC. It codes for CASSRPWTRKGNEQFF.

V and J are TRBV3-1 (or the pseudogene TRBV3-2) and TRBJ2-5, with D uncertain. The germline gives CDR1 LGHDT, CDR2 YNNKEL (reference sequence). The germline V and J ends were trimmed by 1 base and 5 bases, with 11 bases remaining between them. This CDR3 spans 14 amino acids. DNA of the CDR3: TGTGCCAGCAGCCAAGGAGTGCTCTCGGAGACCCAGTACTTC. Amino acid sequence: CASSQGVLSETQYF.

A remark on this clone: This specimen includes other DNA sequences encoding the same CDR3. The rearrangement uses TRBV12-3 or TRBV12-4 and TRBJ1-5; tentatively, D is TRBD1 (5 bases). Trimming stripped 8 bases from V and 4 bases from J, with 9 bases between. This CDR3 is 12 amino acids long. The CDR3 loop is CASRGGNQPQHF. DNA of the CDR3: TGTGCCAGCCGGGGGGGAAATCAGCCCCAGCATTTT.

V gene TRBV4-1 combines with J gene TRBJ1-5, with D possibly matching TRBD1 (5 bases). The germline gives CDR1 MGHRA, CDR2 YSYEKL. V was shortened by 0 bases and J by 4 bases, with 10 bases between the two germline ends. The CDR3 sequence is 15 residues long. The CDR3 reads CASSQEARANQPQHF. CDR3 DNA: TGCGCCAGCAGCCAAGAGGCCAGGGCAAATCAGCCCCAGCATTTT.

V is TRBV6-5 and J is TRBJ1-3; D not certain. V was shortened by 5 bases and J by 2 bases, with 13 bases between the two germline ends. Germline V gene lookup returns CDR1 MNHEY and CDR2 SVGAGI. The CDR3 totals 15 residues. DNA for the CDR3: TGTGCCAGCAGTCGGGGTCGAAAGCCTGGAAACACCATATATTTT. Residues: CASSRGRKPGNTIYF.